This T cell receptor (beta chain) comes out of a study of blood T cell repertoires in COVID-19. As for the study in general: The United States, Italy and Spain were the sources of the acute and convalescent COVID-19 samples. PBMCs, B-cell-depleted T cells, or T cells were the source of the cDNA or gDNA that made up the material.

In the study's own analysis: Amplified reference gene primers provided the basis for estimating nucleated cell counts. Measured with immunoSEQ multiplex PCR; TCRdb has only the in-frame clones, and not every one. Clonal size and the V and J genes are those of that table, whereas D and trimming came from the DNA. The sample has some 240,000 clones, around 81% seen once. Germline V gene data show CDR1 as MDHEN and CDR2 as SYDVKM. With 8 bases removed from V and 6 bases from J, the gap between germline ends came to 16 bases. The CDR3 loop spans 13 amino acids. The J gene is TRBJ1-2, the V gene TRBV28, with D unclear. The origin of this receptor is a human donor in a cohort sampled during active COVID-19. Sequences were obtained from peripheral blood. The CDR3 DNA reads as TGTGCCAGCGTTAAGAGAGGGATGAATGGCTACACCTTC. It is translated as CASVKRGMNGYTF.